This is a list of T cell receptor beta chains from one sample in a study of Graves' ophthalmopathy and Graves' hyperthyroidism. TCRdb used MiXCR to reprocess the multiplex PCR reads, holding one entry per CDR3 protein. This sample has about 240,000 distinct CDR3 sequences, with around 50% found just once. The sequenced material came from peripheral blood. The receptor source for this set is an adult man with Graves' ophthalmopathy. Both conserved end residues are part of each CDR3. The D gene is left open where the match is weak. Some rows have no size entry. The others give once, few or many, or a class for an expanded clone.

CDR3 DNA: TGTGCCAGCAGCTCCGGGGACAGCCCCTACGAGCAGTACTTC
CDR3 protein: CASSSGDSPYEQYF
clone size: -
CDR3 length: 14
J gene: TRBJ2-7
V gene: TRBV7-9
D gene: TRBD1

CDR3 DNA: TGTGCCAGCAGCGCGGACAGGGGCGGAAACACCATATATTTT
CDR3 protein: CASSADRGGNTIYF
clone size: -
CDR3 length: 14
J gene: TRBJ1-3
V gene: TRBV5-6
D gene: TRBD1

CDR3 DNA: TGTGCCAGCAGCTCGCCGGGACTAGCGACGGGGCCCTACGAGCAGTACTTC
CDR3 protein: CASSSPGLATGPYEQYF
clone size: few
CDR3 length: 17
J gene: TRBJ2-7
V gene: TRBV7-9
D gene: TRBD2

CDR3 DNA: TGTGCCATCAGTGAGTCGGGGGGCATCGCTTTCTTT
CDR3 protein: CAISESGGIAFF
clone size: many
CDR3 length: 12
J gene: TRBJ1-1
V gene: TRBV10-3
D gene: -

CDR3 DNA: TGTGCCAGCACCCCTAGGGTAGAGGCGGATGAAGCTTTCTTT
CDR3 protein: CASTPRVEADEAFF
clone size: -
CDR3 length: 14
J gene: TRBJ1-1
V gene: TRBV4-2
D gene: -

CDR3 DNA: TGCGCCAGCAGCCAGGGACTTATTGCAGGGGGCACTGAAGCTTTCTTT
CDR3 protein: CASSQGLIAGGTEAFF
clone size: -
CDR3 length: 16
J gene: TRBJ1-1
V gene: TRBV5-1
D gene: TRBD1

CDR3 DNA: TGCAGCGTTGAACAGGGGAATAATCAGCCCCAGCATTTT
CDR3 protein: CSVEQGNNQPQHF
clone size: many
CDR3 length: 13
J gene: TRBJ1-5
V gene: TRBV29-1
D gene: -

CDR3 DNA: TGTGCCACCAGTGATTCGACAGGGCAAGTCTATGGCTACACCTTC
CDR3 protein: CATSDSTGQVYGYTF
clone size: -
CDR3 length: 15
J gene: TRBJ1-2
V gene: TRBV24-1
D gene: TRBD1

CDR3 DNA: TGTGCCATCAGTGTAGGGACCACCTACGAGCAGTACTTC
CDR3 protein: CAISVGTTYEQYF
clone size: few
CDR3 length: 13
J gene: TRBJ2-7
V gene: TRBV10-3
D gene: -

CDR3 DNA: TGTGCCAGCAGCCTAGACAGAATGTATGGCTACACCTTC
CDR3 protein: CASSLDRMYGYTF
clone size: -
CDR3 length: 13
J gene: TRBJ1-2
V gene: TRBV7-8
D gene: -

CDR3 DNA: TGTGCCACCAGCAGAGGGGGAGGGTATGAAAAACTGTTTTTT
CDR3 protein: CATSRGGGYEKLFF
clone size: -
CDR3 length: 14
J gene: TRBJ1-4
V gene: TRBV15
D gene: -

CDR3 DNA: TGCAGTGCTAGTGGGTCCGGGACTGGTCTAAGCTCGAGGAGCAATCAGCCCCAGCATTTT
CDR3 protein: CSASGSGTGLSSRSNQPQHF
clone size: -
CDR3 length: 20
J gene: TRBJ1-5
V gene: TRBV20-1
D gene: -

CDR3 DNA: TGCGCCAGCAGTGGAAGGGCTAAGCGGGGGTATAGCAATCAGCCCCAGCATTTT
CDR3 protein: CASSGRAKRGYSNQPQHF
clone size: few
CDR3 length: 18
J gene: TRBJ1-5
V gene: TRBV10-2
D gene: -

CDR3 DNA: TGCAGTGCTAGAGATCGACGGACAGAGATAAATGAAAAACTGTTTTTT
CDR3 protein: CSARDRRTEINEKLFF
clone size: -
CDR3 length: 16
J gene: TRBJ1-4
V gene: TRBV20-1
D gene: -

CDR3 DNA: TGTGCCAGCCAACAGGGTAGCTCCTACGAGCAGTACTTC
CDR3 protein: CASQQGSSYEQYF
clone size: many
CDR3 length: 13
J gene: TRBJ2-7
V gene: TRBV6-5
D gene: -

CDR3 DNA: TGTGCCAGCAGCCCGAGTTTGGGTGAGCAGTTCTTC
CDR3 protein: CASSPSLGEQFF
clone size: -
CDR3 length: 12
J gene: TRBJ2-1
V gene: TRBV7-9
D gene: -

CDR3 DNA: TGTGCCAGCAGTGAAAACAGCTATTATGAAAAACTGTTTTTT
CDR3 protein: CASSENSYYEKLFF
clone size: -
CDR3 length: 14
J gene: TRBJ1-4
V gene: TRBV2
D gene: -

CDR3 DNA: TGTGCCAGCAGTTCCCCTAGGTTCTCCCTCCTCTACGAGCAGTACTTC
CDR3 protein: CASSSPRFSLLYEQYF
clone size: once
CDR3 length: 16
J gene: TRBJ2-7
V gene: TRBV28
D gene: -

CDR3 DNA: TGCAGTGCTAGAGGGCTAGCGGATACCTACGAGCAGTACTTC
CDR3 protein: CSARGLADTYEQYF
clone size: few
CDR3 length: 14
J gene: TRBJ2-7
V gene: TRBV20-1
D gene: TRBD2

CDR3 DNA: TGTGCCATCAGTGAGTCGGGCAGGGATAGCAATCAGCCCCAGCATTTT
CDR3 protein: CAISESGRDSNQPQHF
clone size: few
CDR3 length: 16
J gene: TRBJ1-5
V gene: TRBV10-3
D gene: -

CDR3 DNA: TGTGCCAGCAGCTTACGGCCAAGCTCCTACGAGCAGTACTTC
CDR3 protein: CASSLRPSSYEQYF
clone size: -
CDR3 length: 14
J gene: TRBJ2-7
V gene: TRBV7-9
D gene: -

CDR3 DNA: TGTGCCAGCAGCACATACAGGTTGGAAGCTTTCTTT
CDR3 protein: CASSTYRLEAFF
clone size: few
CDR3 length: 12
J gene: TRBJ1-1
V gene: TRBV7-9
D gene: -

CDR3 DNA: TGCAGTGCCCCGCGGGAGGGACGAGCTGAGACCCAGTACTTC
CDR3 protein: CSAPREGRAETQYF
clone size: few
CDR3 length: 14
J gene: TRBJ2-5
V gene: TRBV20-1
D gene: TRBD2

CDR3 DNA: TGTACCAGCAGCTCTTGGGCCGCAGGAACGGAACTGTTTTTT
CDR3 protein: CTSSSWAAGTELFF
clone size: -
CDR3 length: 14
J gene: TRBJ1-4
V gene: TRBV7-9
D gene: -

CDR3 DNA: TGCAGCATCTTACCGGGACAGGGGGCTTTAAAGACCCAGTACTTC
CDR3 protein: CSILPGQGALKTQYF
clone size: few
CDR3 length: 15
J gene: TRBJ2-5
V gene: TRBV29-1
D gene: TRBD1

CDR3 DNA: TGTGCCAGCAGCTTATGGGACACCATGAACACTGAAGCTTTCTTT
CDR3 protein: CASSLWDTMNTEAFF
clone size: -
CDR3 length: 15
J gene: TRBJ1-1
V gene: TRBV7-2
D gene: -

CDR3 DNA: TGTGCCAGCAGTTTTTTCGGGGGTGGAGAGACCCAGTACTTC
CDR3 protein: CASSFFGGGETQYF
clone size: -
CDR3 length: 14
J gene: TRBJ2-5
V gene: TRBV12-3/TRBV12-4
D gene: -

CDR3 DNA: TGTGCCAGCAGCCAAAGGGGACAGAACAATCAGCCCCAGCATTTT
CDR3 protein: CASSQRGQNNQPQHF
clone size: -
CDR3 length: 15
J gene: TRBJ1-5
V gene: TRBV3-1
D gene: TRBD1

CDR3 DNA: -
CDR3 protein: CASSPFGNGYTF
clone size: few
CDR3 length: 12
J gene: TRBJ1-2
V gene: TRBV7-2
D gene: -

CDR3 DNA: TGTGCCACCAGTGGTGAAGGGGGCTACACCGGGGAGCTGTTTTTT
CDR3 protein: CATSGEGGYTGELFF
clone size: few
CDR3 length: 15
J gene: TRBJ2-2
V gene: TRBV24-1
D gene: TRBD1

CDR3 DNA: TGTGCCATCAGTAAAACAAGACATTACACCGGGGAGCTGTTTTTT
CDR3 protein: CAISKTRHYTGELFF
clone size: -
CDR3 length: 15
J gene: TRBJ2-2
V gene: TRBV10-3
D gene: -

CDR3 DNA: TGCAGCGCCACAGTTCGACAGGGGGCGAATCAGCCCCAGCATTTT
CDR3 protein: CSATVRQGANQPQHF
clone size: few
CDR3 length: 15
J gene: TRBJ1-5
V gene: TRBV29-1
D gene: TRBD1

CDR3 DNA: TGTGCCAGCAGCTTTCGGGGTATCTCTGGGGCCAACGTCCTGACTTTC
CDR3 protein: CASSFRGISGANVLTF
clone size: -
CDR3 length: 16
J gene: TRBJ2-6
V gene: TRBV5-5
D gene: -

CDR3 DNA: TGTGCCAGCAGTTACACATGGACAGGGGTGAATTCACCCCTCCACTTT
CDR3 protein: CASSYTWTGVNSPLHF
clone size: -
CDR3 length: 16
J gene: TRBJ1-6
V gene: TRBV2
D gene: TRBD1

CDR3 DNA: TGTGCCAGCAGACCTCTAGGCTCTGGGGCCAACGTCCTGACTTTC
CDR3 protein: CASRPLGSGANVLTF
clone size: -
CDR3 length: 15
J gene: TRBJ2-6
V gene: TRBV5-6
D gene: -

CDR3 DNA: TGCAGTGCTAGAGATGATCTACAAGGGGGTAATGAAAAACTGTTTTTT
CDR3 protein: CSARDDLQGGNEKLFF
clone size: once
CDR3 length: 16
J gene: TRBJ1-4
V gene: TRBV20-1
D gene: -

CDR3 DNA: TGTGCCAGCAGTGAAAAGGGAACGCAGCCCCAGCATTTT
CDR3 protein: CASSEKGTQPQHF
clone size: few
CDR3 length: 13
J gene: TRBJ1-5
V gene: TRBV9
D gene: -

CDR3 DNA: TGCAGTGCTAGAGATCCTAAGGTCCAGGGGAGGGTGTTTTTT
CDR3 protein: CSARDPKVQGRVFF
clone size: -
CDR3 length: 14
J gene: TRBJ1-4
V gene: TRBV20-1
D gene: -

CDR3 DNA: TGTGCCAGCAGTAAAGCCCCCGGGACAGCAACCTACGAGCAGTACTTC
CDR3 protein: CASSKAPGTATYEQYF
clone size: -
CDR3 length: 16
J gene: TRBJ2-7
V gene: TRBV9
D gene: TRBD1

CDR3 DNA: TGTGCCAGCAGCGAGGACAGGGGGATCTACGAGCAGTACTTC
CDR3 protein: CASSEDRGIYEQYF
clone size: -
CDR3 length: 14
J gene: TRBJ2-7
V gene: TRBV12-3/TRBV12-4
D gene: TRBD1

CDR3 DNA: TGCAGTGCTAAGCCGTTAGCGGGCGCTGAAAAACTGTTTTTT
CDR3 protein: CSAKPLAGAEKLFF
clone size: once
CDR3 length: 14
J gene: TRBJ1-4
V gene: TRBV20-1
D gene: -

CDR3 DNA: TGTGCCAGCAGCGCGACAAACTCCTACAATGAGCAGTTCTTC
CDR3 protein: CASSATNSYNEQFF
clone size: -
CDR3 length: 14
J gene: TRBJ2-1
V gene: TRBV9
D gene: -

CDR3 DNA: TGTGCCAGTAGTATGGGACTAGCGGGAAGAGAGACCCAGTACTTC
CDR3 protein: CASSMGLAGRETQYF
clone size: -
CDR3 length: 15
J gene: TRBJ2-5
V gene: TRBV19
D gene: TRBD2